The 7 T cell receptor beta chains in this list originate from one sample, sequenced in a study of cytomegalovirus exposure and HLA in healthy donors (dated by TCRdb to 2016 to 2017). Libraries were made using the immunoSEQ multiplex PCR assay. For the multiplex PCR, a mixture combining 60 forward primers for TCR Vbeta segments and 13 reverse primers for TCR Jbeta segments was used. This immuneACCESS table, as held by TCRdb, lists in-frame sequences with V and J called but not all clones. Of the missing ones, under half trace to an unresolved V gene in checked studies; the others have no known cause. The sample records approximately 130,000 clones, around 72% of which are singletons. The ten largest clonotypes hold about 3% of the sample. What was sequenced was PBMCs. Receptors were obtained from a human donor in good health.

The CDR3 DNA sequence: TGTGCCAGCAGTGTCATAGCGACTCACACAGATACGCAGTATTTT. Its translation is CASSVIATHTDTQYF. The J gene is TRBJ2-3, the V gene TRBV2; weak D call: TRBD2 (5 bases). Trimming stripped 4 bases from V and 2 bases from J, with 13 bases between. In germline, CDR1 is SNHLY, CDR2 FYNNEI. This CDR3 has 15 amino acids.

In its sample, this clone was seen a few times. CDR3 region: CASSLEGLLQTQYF. The CDR3 nucleotides read TGTGCCAGCAGCTTAGAGGGGCTCTTGCAGACCCAGTACTTC. J is TRBJ2-5 and V is TRBV7-2; D may be TRBD1 (5 bases). Trimming took off 1 base at V and 6 bases at J, with 12 bases between the two ends. Germline assignment: CDR1 SGHTA and CDR2 FQGNSA. The CDR3 extends over 14 amino acids.

V gene TRBV29-1 combines with J gene TRBJ1-5; no reliable D call. Trimming pared 4 bases from V and 4 bases from J, leaving 8 bases between. The germline gives CDR1 SQVTM, CDR2 ANQGSEA. The length of the CDR3 is 12 residues. The CDR3, as DNA: TGCAGCGTTGGAGGGAGGAATCAGCCCCAGCATTTT. Translating it yields CSVGGRNQPQHF.

The table lists this clone with a few counts. Other DNA variants within this sample encode the same CDR3. The chain uses TRBV7-2 and TRBJ2-5; the match to TRBD2 covers 11 bases. In germline, CDR1 is SGHTA, CDR2 FQGNSA. Trimming removed 1 base from V and 1 base from J; junction bases left unmatched: 2. The CDR3 loop spans 16 amino acids. CDR3 residues: CASSLGLAGGQETQYF. The CDR3 DNA sequence: TGTGCCAGCAGCTTAGGGCTAGCGGGGGGCCAAGAGACCCAGTACTTC.

The chain links TRBV27 to TRBJ1-1; weak D call: TRBD1 (5 bases). This CDR3 is built from 13 residues. CDR1 and CDR2 from the germline V gene are MNHEY and SMNVEV (reference sequence). Trimming pared 8 bases from V and 4 bases from J, leaving 14 bases between. The CDR3 here is CASATGGSTEAFF. As DNA, the CDR3 is TGTGCCAGCGCGACTGGGGGGAGCACTGAAGCTTTCTTT.

This clone was found once. The chain links TRBV7-9 to TRBJ2-3; 9 positions match TRBD2. Germline trimming cut 4 bases from V and 1 base from J; bases unmatched to any gene: 3. This CDR3 contains 15 residues. Germline V lookup: CDR1 SEHNR, CDR2 FQNEAQ (reference sequence). CDR3 residues: CASSSRTSGTDTQYF. Written as DNA, the CDR3 is TGTGCCAGCAGCTCCCGGACTAGCGGCACAGATACGCAGTATTTT.

The V gene is TRBV7-2, the J gene TRBJ2-3; TRBD1 matches at 10 bases. The CDR3 sequence is 16 residues long. Germline V gene sequence: CDR1 SGHTA, CDR2 FQGNSA. The V and J ends lost 3 bases and 1 base, in that order; junction bases with no gene match: 4. CDR3 loop: CASSLGQGLGTDTQYF. For the CDR3, the DNA is TGTGCCAGCAGCTTGGGACAGGGGCTGGGCACAGATACGCAGTATTTT.